Reported below is one T cell receptor (beta chain). The data belong to a study of blood T cell repertoires in COVID-19. Study background: The study drew acute and convalescent COVID-19 samples from the United States, Italy and Spain. T cells, B-cell-depleted T cells, or PBMCs supplied cDNA or gDNA.

Per the original methods: Amplifying reference gene primers gave estimates of nucleated cell counts. The table came from immunoSEQ multiplex PCR; TCRdb's copy has only in-frame clones and leaves some out. That table supplies the V and J calls and clone size; D and trimming were determined from the DNA. The sample includes approximately 140,000 clones, about four fifths seen only once; the top ten take 7% to 10%. The sequencing input was peripheral blood. The sequence derives from a human donor with acute or convalescent COVID-19. The donor label of this sample is uncertain.

The CDR3 is CASSSIGGHTEAFF. The CDR3 DNA reads as TGTGCCAGCAGCTCTATCGGGGGTCACACTGAAGCTTTCTTT. The chain recombines TRBV5-6 with TRBJ1-1, with D perhaps TRBD1 (5 bases). Germline loops: CDR1 SGHDT, CDR2 YYEEEE. The CDR3 has 14 amino acids. With 3 bases removed from V and 3 bases from J, the gap between germline ends came to 12 bases.